This T cell receptor (beta chain) was captured in a study of blood T cell repertoires in COVID-19. On the study more broadly: Italy, Spain and the United States were the sources of the convalescent and acute COVID-19 samples. The cDNA or gDNA used as material had been derived from T cells, B-cell-depleted T cells, or PBMCs.

Methods used by the authors: Cell counts per sample came from amplifying reference gene primers. Some clones are missing from TCRdb's copy, which holds only in-frame ones; the method was immunoSEQ multiplex PCR. V and J calls and clone size follow that table, whereas D and trimming were derived from the DNA. This sample has under 250,000 clones; around 81% occur once, and the top ten carry 4.4%. This CDR3 has 13 residues. V was shortened by 1 base and J by 8 bases, with 6 bases between the two germline ends. Germline CDR1 SEHNR, CDR2 FQNEAQ (reference sequence). This clone has a handful of counts. This receptor was identified in a man aged 45-65 years with active or convalescent COVID-19. The chain uses TRBV7-9 and TRBJ1-6; possibly TRBD1 for D (6 bases). Sequenced sample: peripheral blood. The CDR3 DNA sequence: TGTGCCAGCAGCTTAGAGGGGGATTCACCCCTCCACTTT. It codes for CASSLEGDSPLHF. Complete variable domain (other parts from reference TRBV7-9 and TRBJ1-6): DTGVSQNPRHKITKRGQNVTFRCDPISEHNRLYWYRQTLGQGPEFLTYFQNEAQLEKSRLLSDRFSAERPKGSFSTLEIQRTEQGDSAMYLCASSLEGDSPLHFGNGTRLTVT.